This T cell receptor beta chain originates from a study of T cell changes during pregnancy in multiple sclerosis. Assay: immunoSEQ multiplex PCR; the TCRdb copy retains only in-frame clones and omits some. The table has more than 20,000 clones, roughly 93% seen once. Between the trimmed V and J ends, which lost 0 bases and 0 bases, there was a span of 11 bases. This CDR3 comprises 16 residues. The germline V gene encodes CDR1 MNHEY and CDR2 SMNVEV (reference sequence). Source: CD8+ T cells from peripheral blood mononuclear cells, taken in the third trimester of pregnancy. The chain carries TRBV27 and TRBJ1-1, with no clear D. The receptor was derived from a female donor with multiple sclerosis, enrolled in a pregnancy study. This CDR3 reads CASSLSGGMMNTEAFF. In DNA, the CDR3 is TGTGCCAGCAGTTTATCAGGCGGAATGATGAACACTGAAGCTTTCTTT.